These 11 T cell receptor beta chains were sequenced from one sample in a study of T cells in Graves' hyperthyroidism and ophthalmopathy. Regions amplified from RNA transcripts were the TCR beta CDR3 regions. The HTBI set primed first-round TCR CDR3 RT-PCR. TCRdb independently ran MiXCR on the multiplex PCR reads; one entry per CDR3 protein. The data hold about 700,000 distinct CDR3 sequences, with 45% observed a single time. The sample was peripheral blood or thyroid tissue (not recorded which). The receptors here all came from an adult man with Graves' disease, either hyperthyroidism or ophthalmopathy (not recorded which).

This clonotype was seen only a few times. The CDR3 coding sequence is TGTGCCAGCAGCTTAGAGCCAGGACTTATATATGGCTACACCTTC. It is translated as CASSLEPGLIYGYTF. The V call is TRBV11-2, the J call TRBJ1-2; the D is unclear. Germline lookup yields CDR1 SGHAT and CDR2 FQNNGV. Trimming left V 0 bases short and J 5 bases short, with 13 bases between. CDR3 length equals 15 residues.

The rearrangement uses TRBV15 and TRBJ2-7; unclear D gene. The length of the CDR3 is 15 residues. Germline V gene sequence: CDR1 LNHNV, CDR2 YYDKDF (reference sequence). V gave up 1 base and J gave up 4 bases, with 14 bases separating them. CDR3 bases: TGTGCCACCAGCAGAGGGGCTGGGTTCGGATACGAGCAGTACTTC. Translation: CATSRGAGFGYEQYF.

The genes are TRBV7-6 and TRBJ1-3; TRBD1 aligns across 7 bases. This CDR3 region has 16 residues. Looked up from germline, CDR1 is SGHVS and CDR2 is FNYEAQ. Trimming took 0 bases from V and 2 from J; bases not matched to a gene: 4. This chain's CDR3 is CASSLAVRGTGNTIYF. Written as DNA, the CDR3 is TGTGCCAGCAGCTTAGCGGTCAGGGGGACTGGAAACACCATATATTTT. The full variable domain, completed using reference TRBV7-6 and TRBJ1-3, is GAGVSQSPRYKVTKRGQDVALRCDPISGHVSLYWYRQALGQGPEFLTYFNYEAQQDKSGLPNDRFSAERPEGSISTLTIQRTEQRDSAMYRCASSLAVRGTGNTIYFGEGSWLTVV.

The chain recombines TRBV20-1 with TRBJ2-5; D is ambiguous. Trimming took off 2 bases at V and 4 bases at J, with 5 bases between the two ends. From germline, CDR1 is DFQATT and CDR2 SNEGSKA (reference sequence). This CDR3 is 11 amino acids long. The CDR3 is CSARHRETQYF. As DNA, the CDR3 is TGCAGTGCTAGACACAGAGAGACCCAGTACTTC.

With regard to this clonotype: This clone may be a read error of a much larger clone one base away. V gene TRBV19 combines with J gene TRBJ1-2; D remains unclear. There are 13 residues in the CDR3. Germline-derived CDR1 and CDR2 are LNHDA and SQIVND (reference sequence). The V end lost 4 bases, the J end lost 4 bases, and 10 bases lay between the germline ends. CDR3 sequence (DNA): TGTGCCAGTAGTACGTACGTTGCCTATGGCTACACCTTC. Residues: CASSTYVAYGYTF.

The chain uses TRBV5-1 and TRBJ1-1, with TRBD1 matching over 10 bases. Losses at the gene ends were 0 bases for V and 4 bases for J; bases not matched to a gene: 3. Germline CDR1 and CDR2: SGHRS and YFSETQ. The CDR3 sequence is 15 residues long. The CDR3 is CASSLDGTGVTEAFF. CDR3 nucleotides: TGCGCCAGCAGCTTGGATGGGACAGGGGTCACTGAAGCTTTCTTT.

This clonotype was recorded only once. The rearrangement uses TRBV2 and TRBJ1-2, with 7 positions matching TRBD1. Germline CDR1 reads SNHLY; CDR2 reads FYNNEI. This CDR3 is built from 15 residues. The J segment lost 2 bases and the V segment lost 6 bases, leaving 9 bases of the junction unmatched. In DNA, the CDR3 is TGTGCCAGCAGCGACCGTGACAGGGCGAACTATGGCTACACCTTC. Translating it yields CASSDRDRANYGYTF.

The J gene is TRBJ1-1, the V gene TRBV19, with D unclear. The CDR3 extends over 15 amino acids. CDR1 LNHDA and CDR2 SQIVND come from the germline V gene (reference sequence). V lost 11 bases and J 0 bases, leaving 19 bases between the germline ends. CDR3 sequence reads: CAWSRPQPVNTEAFF. The CDR3 DNA reads TGTGCCTGGAGTCGCCCGCAGCCCGTGAACACTGAAGCTTTCTTT.

This clonotype was detected a few times. CDR3 protein: CASSLSGDTYEQYF. Written as DNA, the CDR3 is TGTGCCAGCAGCTTGTCAGGTGATACCTACGAGCAGTACTTC. V and J are TRBV7-6 and TRBJ2-7; the D is unclear. V was shortened by 3 bases and J by 2 bases, with 11 bases between the two germline ends. This CDR3 spans 14 amino acids. The germline gives CDR1 SGHVS, CDR2 FNYEAQ.

Note on this clonotype: The germline gene is not matched at one end of the junction; a read error may be the cause. The chain joins TRBV10-3 to TRBJ1-4; TRBD1 matches 8 bases. The length of the CDR3 is 17 residues. Per germline, CDR1 ENHRY and CDR2 SYGVKD. CDR3 nucleotide sequence: TGTGCCAGCAGTTACTCGAAGTGGACAGGGATTGGGGAAAAACTGTTTTTT. It yields the protein CASSYSKWTGIGEKLFF.

CDR3 sequence (DNA): TGTGCCAGCAATGCCGCCGGGGAGCTGTTTTTT. Protein: CASNAAGELFF. The chain carries TRBV2 and TRBJ2-2; D unresolved. There are 11 residues in the CDR3. CDR1 and CDR2 from the germline V gene are SNHLY and FYNNEI. Between the trimmed V and J ends, which lost 7 bases and 6 bases, there was a span of 6 bases. The variable domain in full, with the rest retrieved from reference TRBV2 and TRBJ2-2, is EPEVTQTPSHQVTQMGQEVILRCVPISNHLYFYWYRQILGQKVEFLVSFYNNEISEKSEIFDDQFSVERPDGSNFTLKIRSTKLEDSAMYFCASNAAGELFFGEGSRLTVL.